A selection of T cell receptor beta chains follows, all from one sample in a study of cytomegalovirus exposure and HLA in healthy donors. This table comes from immunoSEQ multiplex PCR, and its TCRdb copy is limited to in-frame clones, with some not included. The profile shows over 100,000 clones, roughly 90% of them singletons. Material for sequencing was PBMCs. These TCRs come from a woman aged 18-29 years in good health and CMV-seronegative. CDR3s include the opening cysteine and the closing phenylalanine or tryptophan. Each record gives: V gene, CDR3 protein.

v_gene: TRBV19; CDR3aa: CASSIGGSGNTIYF
v_gene: TRBV14; CDR3aa: CASSRDRVSSYEQYF
v_gene: TRBV30; CDR3aa: CAWSVNYQQYF
v_gene: TRBV28; CDR3aa: CASTTRDRADTQYF
v_gene: TRBV7-3; CDR3aa: CASSPLAGGDEQFF
v_gene: TRBV7-2; CDR3aa: CASSYQAGGPRNIQYF
v_gene: TRBV11-2; CDR3aa: CASSLDYRGFRIGNEQFF
v_gene: TRBV7-9; CDR3aa: CASSLEGGTPRNEQFF
v_gene: TRBV28; CDR3aa: CASSRAAYPQHF
v_gene: TRBV10-3; CDR3aa: CAISVGEATNYGYTF
v_gene: TRBV2; CDR3aa: CASSGQLNTEAFF
v_gene: TRBV30; CDR3aa: CAWSGRQSSYNEQFF
v_gene: TRBV11-2; CDR3aa: CASSLTGSTDTQYF
v_gene: TRBV30; CDR3aa: CAWSVSTHGSYEQYF
v_gene: TRBV6-5; CDR3aa: CASNSGGGYTF
v_gene: TRBV18; CDR3aa: CASSLITGQGVYEQYF
v_gene: TRBV6-5; CDR3aa: CASRGVQGDTGELFF
v_gene: TRBV5-4; CDR3aa: CASSFLAGEGTDTQYF
v_gene: TRBV5-1; CDR3aa: CASSLAPGLAGNNEQFF
v_gene: TRBV4-2; CDR3aa: CASSQDLGGSYNSPLHF
v_gene: TRBV27; CDR3aa: CASSLAGRSVTQYF
v_gene: TRBV6-6; CDR3aa: CASRFSGSTGELFF
v_gene: TRBV4-3; CDR3aa: CASSQDGRGKETQYF
v_gene: TRBV12-5; CDR3aa: CASVMDRGKYTF
v_gene: TRBV11-2; CDR3aa: CASRQTGGSYNEQFF
v_gene: TRBV25-1; CDR3aa: CASSLLGGTQYF
v_gene: TRBV6-1; CDR3aa: CASSASTGVGANVLTF
v_gene: TRBV9; CDR3aa: CASTPDIVYTDTQYF
v_gene: TRBV28; CDR3aa: CASSPEQGRKMNTEAFF
v_gene: TRBV6-5; CDR3aa: CASREFSNTGELFF
v_gene: TRBV7-9; CDR3aa: CASSGFGEVQYYGYTF
v_gene: TRBV18; CDR3aa: CASSPTLGTGASTEAFF
v_gene: TRBV2; CDR3aa: CASSDLSSTNSPLHF
v_gene: TRBV7-3; CDR3aa: CASSPTGGKYNEQFF
v_gene: TRBV4-3; CDR3aa: CASSQRTTGTYEQYF
v_gene: TRBV4-3; CDR3aa: CASSQGATGRNIQYF
v_gene: TRBV5-4; CDR3aa: CASSSSPGQGAEAFF
v_gene: TRBV7-2; CDR3aa: CASSLMGAGNQPQHF
v_gene: TRBV6-5; CDR3aa: CASSYSGTSSTDTQYF
v_gene: TRBV5-1; CDR3aa: CASSLVRRATEAFF
v_gene: TRBV28; CDR3aa: CASSPPGQGSYNEFF
v_gene: TRBV27; CDR3aa: CASRKPGQTTDTQYF
v_gene: TRBV28; CDR3aa: CASRGTGARSGYTF
v_gene: TRBV19; CDR3aa: CASHPGQQNQPQHF
v_gene: TRBV7-2; CDR3aa: CASSLSPGGNTIYF
v_gene: TRBV5-1; CDR3aa: CASSNSRTGVTGELFF
v_gene: TRBV7-3; CDR3aa: CASSLTSGGLEQYF